The source of this T cell receptor (beta chain) is a study of blood T cell repertoires in COVID-19. Study information: The analysed material was cDNA or gDNA that came from T cells, B-cell-depleted T cells, or PBMCs.

The CDR3 length is 14 residues. Germline V lookup: CDR1 MNHEY, CDR2 SMNVEV (reference sequence). The germline V and J ends were trimmed by 6 bases and 2 bases, with 12 bases remaining between them. Profiled with immunoSEQ multiplex PCR; TCRdb holds only in-frame clones, not every one. The sample contains about 210,000 clones, 75% to 90% of which appear only once. The sample taken for sequencing was PBMCs or T cells enriched from blood (not recorded which). V and J are TRBV27 and TRBJ2-3; D is unclear. The receptor's source is a man aged 25 to 40 who had recovered from COVID-19. CDR3 region: CASSSRSNTDTQYF. CDR3 DNA: TGTGCCAGCAGCTCTAGATCCAACACAGATACGCAGTATTTT.